Listed below are T cell receptor beta chains from one sample, sequenced in a study of blood T cell repertoires in COVID-19. This table comes from immunoSEQ multiplex PCR, and its TCRdb copy is limited to in-frame clones, with some not included. This table holds around 460,000 clones, 80% to 90% found once. Material for sequencing was peripheral blood. Every receptor here comes from a man aged 18 to 30 with COVID-19, enrolled during active disease. The CDR3 runs from the conserved cysteine through the conserved F or W. The D gene is left open where the match is weak. The size entry is marked missing in some rows and otherwise reads once, few, many or a size class.

CDR3nt: TGTGCCAGCAGTTTGTCCAGGGGTGTCGACGAGCAGTACTTC; CDR3aa: CASSLSRGVDEQYF; v_gene: TRBV6-5; j_gene: TRBJ2-7; d_gene: .; len: 14; abundance: .
CDR3nt: TGTGCCAGCAGTTTATCTAGCGGACTCAATCAGCCCCAGCATTTT; CDR3aa: CASSLSSGLNQPQHF; v_gene: TRBV27; j_gene: TRBJ1-5; d_gene: .; len: 15; abundance: .
CDR3nt: TGTGCCAGCAGTTCCCAGGGGGATGACAGAGAAAAACTGTTTTTT; CDR3aa: CASSSQGDDREKLFF; v_gene: TRBV6-6; j_gene: TRBJ1-4; d_gene: TRBD1; len: 15; abundance: .
CDR3nt: TGTGCCAGCGCCGGGTCTTTTTTAAATACGCAGTATTTT; CDR3aa: CASAGSFLNTQYF; v_gene: TRBV6-5; j_gene: TRBJ2-3; d_gene: .; len: 13; abundance: .
CDR3nt: TGTGCCAGCAGCTCGACAGGGGTAAACACTGAAGCTTTCTTT; CDR3aa: CASSSTGVNTEAFF; v_gene: TRBV13; j_gene: TRBJ1-1; d_gene: TRBD1; len: 14; abundance: .
CDR3nt: TGTGCCAGCAGCTTACAGGGGGGGGCAGATACGCAGTATTTT; CDR3aa: CASSLQGGADTQYF; v_gene: TRBV5-4; j_gene: TRBJ2-3; d_gene: .; len: 14; abundance: .
CDR3nt: TGTGCCAGCAGCTTTCAGGGGGGATACGAGCAGTACTTC; CDR3aa: CASSFQGGYEQYF; v_gene: TRBV5-5; j_gene: TRBJ2-7; d_gene: .; len: 13; abundance: .
CDR3nt: TGTGCCAGCATCACTCTGGATTCACCCCTCCACTTT; CDR3aa: CASITLDSPLHF; v_gene: TRBV2; j_gene: TRBJ1-6; d_gene: .; len: 12; abundance: few
CDR3nt: TGTGCCAGCAGTTTTAGACAGGGCACAGATACGCAGTATTTT; CDR3aa: CASSFRQGTDTQYF; v_gene: TRBV27; j_gene: TRBJ2-3; d_gene: .; len: 14; abundance: .
CDR3nt: TGTGCCAGCAGGCGCGGGGGGAGCTCCTACAATGAGCAGTTCTTC; CDR3aa: CASRRGGSSYNEQFF; v_gene: TRBV5-8; j_gene: TRBJ2-1; d_gene: TRBD2; len: 15; abundance: .
CDR3nt: TGTGCCAGCAGCCCATTTACAGGGTCCGGTGAAGCTTTCTTT; CDR3aa: CASSPFTGSGEAFF; v_gene: TRBV5-6; j_gene: TRBJ1-1; d_gene: .; len: 14; abundance: .
CDR3nt: TGCGCCAGCACCCGGACAGGGAGTAGCAATCAGCCCCAGCATTTT; CDR3aa: CASTRTGSSNQPQHF; v_gene: TRBV5-1; j_gene: TRBJ1-5; d_gene: TRBD1; len: 15; abundance: .
CDR3nt: TGTGCCAGCAGGAAACTAGCGGGAGGGAGTGATGAGCAGTTCTTC; CDR3aa: CASRKLAGGSDEQFF; v_gene: TRBV2; j_gene: TRBJ2-1; d_gene: TRBD2; len: 15; abundance: .
CDR3nt: TGTGCCAGCAGTTTTTCCGGGGGGGCTTCCTACGAGCAGTACTTC; CDR3aa: CASSFSGGASYEQYF; v_gene: TRBV5-4; j_gene: TRBJ2-7; d_gene: TRBD2; len: 15; abundance: once
CDR3nt: TGTGCCAGCAGGGGCGGCAGCGGGGGAAAGTATGTGCAGTACTTC; CDR3aa: CASRGGSGGKYVQYF; v_gene: TRBV2; j_gene: TRBJ2-7; d_gene: TRBD2; len: 15; abundance: .
CDR3nt: TGCGCCAGCAGCTCACCCGACGGACTCGGGACTGAAGCTTTCTTT; CDR3aa: CASSSPDGLGTEAFF; v_gene: TRBV5-1; j_gene: TRBJ1-1; d_gene: .; len: 15; abundance: .
CDR3nt: TGTGCCAGTTTAAGGCAGGGAAAGATCCCGCATGGCTACACCTTC; CDR3aa: CASLRQGKIPHGYTF; v_gene: TRBV11-2; j_gene: TRBJ1-2; d_gene: .; len: 15; abundance: .
CDR3nt: TGTGCCAGCAGCGCAGAGACTAGCGGGAGACAAGATACGCAGTATTTT; CDR3aa: CASSAETSGRQDTQYF; v_gene: TRBV9; j_gene: TRBJ2-3; d_gene: TRBD2; len: 16; abundance: few
CDR3nt: TGCAGCGCCGGGGAGGGGGTGAAGGTCTCGAACACTGAAGCTTTCTTT; CDR3aa: CSAGEGVKVSNTEAFF; v_gene: TRBV29-1; j_gene: TRBJ1-1; d_gene: .; len: 16; abundance: .
CDR3nt: TGTGCCACCCCCGTTGAAAAACTGTTTTTT; CDR3aa: CATPVEKLFF; v_gene: TRBV24-1; j_gene: TRBJ1-4; d_gene: .; len: 10; abundance: once
CDR3nt: TGTGCCACCAGTGACCCGGGAAAGAACACCGGGGAGCTGTTTTTT; CDR3aa: CATSDPGKNTGELFF; v_gene: TRBV24-1; j_gene: TRBJ2-2; d_gene: .; len: 15; abundance: .
CDR3nt: TGTGCCAGCAGCCAAGACTCCCTCTACGAGCAGTACTTC; CDR3aa: CASSQDSLYEQYF; v_gene: TRBV14; j_gene: TRBJ2-7; d_gene: .; len: 13; abundance: .
CDR3nt: TGTGCCAGCGTACAGGGTGCGGGCAATCAGCCCCAGCATTTT; CDR3aa: CASVQGAGNQPQHF; v_gene: TRBV2; j_gene: TRBJ1-5; d_gene: .; len: 14; abundance: .
CDR3nt: TGTGCCAGCAGTGAATCAGCGGAGCAGTACTTC; CDR3aa: CASSESAEQYF; v_gene: TRBV2; j_gene: TRBJ2-7; d_gene: .; len: 11; abundance: .
CDR3nt: TGTGCCAGTAGTATAGCCGCCGGAGCGGGACCTAGGGATGAGCAGTTCTTC; CDR3aa: CASSIAAGAGPRDEQFF; v_gene: TRBV19; j_gene: TRBJ2-1; d_gene: TRBD2; len: 17; abundance: .
CDR3nt: TGTGCCTGGAGTGTACAAAACTATGGCTACACCTTC; CDR3aa: CAWSVQNYGYTF; v_gene: TRBV30; j_gene: TRBJ1-2; d_gene: .; len: 12; abundance: .
CDR3nt: TGTGCCAGTAGTATAGGCGGTTATTCGAACACTGAAGCTTTCTTT; CDR3aa: CASSIGGYSNTEAFF; v_gene: TRBV19; j_gene: TRBJ1-1; d_gene: .; len: 15; abundance: .
CDR3nt: TGTGCCAGCAGCTTAGCTGGACAGGAAGCCTATGGCTACACCTTC; CDR3aa: CASSLAGQEAYGYTF; v_gene: TRBV11-3; j_gene: TRBJ1-2; d_gene: TRBD1; len: 15; abundance: .
CDR3nt: TGTGCCAGCAGCTATAGCTCACCTAGCGGGAGAAATGAGCAGTTCTTC; CDR3aa: CASSYSSPSGRNEQFF; v_gene: TRBV7-8; j_gene: TRBJ2-1; d_gene: TRBD2; len: 16; abundance: .
CDR3nt: TGTGCCAGCAGCTTAGAATTCGTCGAGCAGTACTTC; CDR3aa: CASSLEFVEQYF; v_gene: TRBV11-2; j_gene: TRBJ2-7; d_gene: .; len: 12; abundance: once
CDR3nt: TGTGCCAGTAGTTGGTCGGGACAGGGTCAGCCCCAGCATTTT; CDR3aa: CASSWSGQGQPQHF; v_gene: TRBV19; j_gene: TRBJ1-5; d_gene: TRBD1; len: 14; abundance: .
CDR3nt: TGTGCCAGCAGTGGGTTCACCGCGTCCGAGCAGTACTTC; CDR3aa: CASSGFTASEQYF; v_gene: TRBV2; j_gene: TRBJ2-7; d_gene: .; len: 13; abundance: .
CDR3nt: TGTGCCAGCACCGGATCACAGGGCGACAACATCTACAATGAGCAGTTCTTC; CDR3aa: CASTGSQGDNIYNEQFF; v_gene: TRBV25-1; j_gene: TRBJ2-1; d_gene: .; len: 17; abundance: .
CDR3nt: TGTGCCAGCAGCCCCGGGACTAGCGGGGTGGTGTACTTC; CDR3aa: CASSPGTSGVVYF; v_gene: TRBV11-3; j_gene: TRBJ2-7; d_gene: TRBD2; len: 13; abundance: .
CDR3nt: TGTGCCATCAATCCCAAAGCCGAGGATGAGCAGTTCTTC; CDR3aa: CAINPKAEDEQFF; v_gene: TRBV10-3; j_gene: TRBJ2-1; d_gene: .; len: 13; abundance: .
CDR3nt: TGTGCCAGCAGCCCGCGAACAGGTGCGGTCACCGGGGAGCTGTTTTTT; CDR3aa: CASSPRTGAVTGELFF; v_gene: TRBV9; j_gene: TRBJ2-2; d_gene: .; len: 16; abundance: .
CDR3nt: TGTGCCAGCAGCTTGGTGGCAGGGGGCGTTGAGACCCAGTACTTC; CDR3aa: CASSLVAGGVETQYF; v_gene: TRBV5-5; j_gene: TRBJ2-5; d_gene: TRBD1; len: 15; abundance: .
CDR3nt: TGTGCTAGTGGTTATAGCGGGGGGGCCTACAATGAGCAGTTCTTC; CDR3aa: CASGYSGGAYNEQFF; v_gene: TRBV12-5; j_gene: TRBJ2-1; d_gene: TRBD2; len: 15; abundance: .
CDR3nt: TGTGCCAGCAGCCCCCTAGCGGGGGCCTACAATGAGCAGTTCTTC; CDR3aa: CASSPLAGAYNEQFF; v_gene: TRBV3-1/TRBV3-2; j_gene: TRBJ2-1; d_gene: TRBD2; len: 15; abundance: .
CDR3nt: TGCGCCAGCAGTGAGTCGACAGCTGAAAAACTGTTTTTT; CDR3aa: CASSESTAEKLFF; v_gene: TRBV10-1; j_gene: TRBJ1-4; d_gene: .; len: 13; abundance: .
CDR3nt: TGTGCCAGCAGCTTGGGGACAGGGGGCGAAGAGACCCAGTACTTC; CDR3aa: CASSLGTGGEETQYF; v_gene: TRBV5-8; j_gene: TRBJ2-5; d_gene: TRBD1; len: 15; abundance: .
CDR3nt: TGTGCCAGCAGTTTCCTAGGTCAGGGTGGAAAGCAGTATTTT; CDR3aa: CASSFLGQGGKQYF; v_gene: TRBV27; j_gene: TRBJ2-3; d_gene: .; len: 14; abundance: .
CDR3nt: TGTGCCAGCAGAGCGGGAGGGACCGGGGAGCTGTTTTTT; CDR3aa: CASRAGGTGELFF; v_gene: TRBV6-5; j_gene: TRBJ2-2; d_gene: TRBD2; len: 13; abundance: .
CDR3nt: TGTGCCAGCAGTAGACTCGGGACTAGCGGGAGGAATACGCAGTATTTT; CDR3aa: CASSRLGTSGRNTQYF; v_gene: TRBV27; j_gene: TRBJ2-3; d_gene: TRBD2; len: 16; abundance: .
CDR3nt: TGTGCCAGCAGCCAAGCCAGTTCTAGTTCCGTCTCCTACAATGAGCAGTTCTTC; CDR3aa: CASSQASSSSVSYNEQFF; v_gene: TRBV4-2; j_gene: TRBJ2-1; d_gene: .; len: 18; abundance: .
CDR3nt: TGTGCCAGCAGCTCCCAACGAGGGGGCAACAATCAGCCCCAGCATTTT; CDR3aa: CASSSQRGGNNQPQHF; v_gene: TRBV7-8; j_gene: TRBJ1-5; d_gene: TRBD1; len: 16; abundance: .
CDR3nt: TGTGCCATCAGGGGAGCGGGACCAATGGACTACAATGAGCAGTTCTTC; CDR3aa: CAIRGAGPMDYNEQFF; v_gene: TRBV10-3; j_gene: TRBJ2-1; d_gene: TRBD2; len: 16; abundance: .
CDR3nt: TGTGCCTGGAGTGCGGGGGTTGGAGGCAATCAGCCCCAGCATTTT; CDR3aa: CAWSAGVGGNQPQHF; v_gene: TRBV30; j_gene: TRBJ1-5; d_gene: .; len: 15; abundance: .